Listed here are 8 T cell receptor beta chains from one sample, sequenced in a study of tumor-infiltrating lymphocytes in oesophageal squamous cell carcinoma. TCRdb recomputed calls from the PCR reads with MiXCR, one row per CDR3 protein. This sample has more than 10,000 distinct CDR3 sequences, with more than 50% found just once. The sequenced sample was esophageal tumor tissue. The receptors stem from a female donor with esophageal squamous cell carcinoma.

In this sample, this clonotype turned up many times. This chain joins TRBV19 and TRBJ2-7; perhaps TRBD2 as D (5 bases). CDR3 size: 14 residues. Germline CDR1 reads LNHDA; CDR2 reads SQIVND (reference sequence). V lost 2 bases and J lost 0, with 8 bases in between. The CDR3 nucleotides are TGTGCCAGTAGTATAAACGGGAACTCCTACGAGCAGTACTTC. The encoded protein is CASSINGNSYEQYF. Variable domain in full (rest from reference TRBV19 and TRBJ2-7): DGGITQSPKYLFRKEGQNVTLSCEQNLNHDAMYWYRQDPGQGLRLIYYSQIVNDFQKGDIAEGYSVSREKKESFPLTVTSAQKNPTAFYLCASSINGNSYEQYFGPGTRLTVT.

The CDR3 coding sequence is TGTGCCAGCAGTAGAGGGACAGGGGGGTACAATGAGCAGTACTTC. Translation: CASSRGTGGYNEQYF. This sequence joins TRBV27 and TRBJ2-5; the match to TRBD1 covers 11 bases. The CDR3 totals 15 residues. After removal of 5 bases from V and 11 bases from J, the junction contained 13 bases not matched to a gene. CDR1 is MNHEY, CDR2 SMNVEV, per germline (reference sequence).

The V call is TRBV16, the J call TRBJ2-3, with unresolved D. CDR3 size: 15 residues. The V and J ends lost 0 bases and 2 bases respectively, with 9 bases between them. CDR1 and CDR2 (germline): KGHSY, FQNENV. CDR3 in amino acids: CASSQSASNTDTQYF. The CDR3 DNA follows: TGTGCCAGCAGCCAATCTGCCAGCAACACAGATACGCAGTATTTT.

V and J are TRBV10-3 and TRBJ2-3, with 9 bases aligning to TRBD2. The assigned J gene may be wrong: the sequence end matches TRBJ2-1 better. This CDR3 has 15 residues. Per the germline V gene, CDR1 is ENHRY and CDR2 is SYGVKD. The CDR3 region has the DNA TGTGCCATCAGTCTCGGGAGCGGGGGGTACAATGAGCAGTTCTTC. Encoded protein: CAISLGSGGYNEQFF.

V usage is TRBV10-2 and J usage is TRBJ1-2; D is undetermined. Looked up from germline, CDR1 is WSHSY and CDR2 is SAAADI. The CDR3 contains 13 residues. V was pared by 4 bases and J by 4 bases, with 10 bases between. The CDR3 DNA reads TGCGCCAGCAGTGTAGGAGGGATCTATGGCTACACCTTC. It yields the protein CASSVGGIYGYTF.

This clonotype is a singleton in its sample. The rearrangement links TRBV6-8 to TRBJ2-5; 10 bases fit TRBD1. Near its end, the DNA agrees better with TRBJ2-1, so the J call may be wrong. The germline CDR1 and CDR2 sequences are MNHGY and SAAAGT. This CDR3 has 21 amino acids. CDR3 region: CASSYSILGTGALQLGNEQFF. CDR3 DNA: TGTGCCAGCAGTTACTCGATACTAGGGACAGGGGCTCTACAGTTGGGCAATGAGCAGTTCTTC.

This clonotype was detected ten times or more. Possible read error: a much larger clone is one base away. The chain employs TRBV28 and TRBJ2-5, with 7 nucleotides matching TRBD2. The germline V gene encodes CDR1 MDHEN and CDR2 SYDVKM. V dropped 3 bases and J dropped 11; count of bases not matched to a gene: 12. The length of the CDR3 is 14 residues. The CDR3 region is CASSFLAAYNEQYF. In nucleotides, the CDR3 is TGTGCCAGCAGTTTCCTAGCGGCCTACAATGAGCAGTACTTC.

The chain couples TRBV6-5 to TRBJ2-3; 7 bases map to TRBD1. V lost 2 bases to trimming and J lost 2 bases; unmatched junction nucleotides: 7. Looked up from germline, CDR1 is MNHEY and CDR2 is SVGAGI. The CDR3 length is 16 residues. The CDR3 here is CASSYLPGQHTDTQYF. Written as DNA, the CDR3 is TGTGCCAGCAGTTACCTTCCGGGACAGCACACAGATACGCAGTATTTT.